This T cell receptor (beta chain) was recorded in a study of OX40 agonist ivuxolimab in advanced cancers. Only in-frame clones appear in the TCRdb table, and some are missing; sequencing was by immunoSEQ multiplex PCR. The sample holds 65,000 to 95,000 clones; 85% to 90% are singletons and the top ten take 0.75% to 0.9%. Notes on the study in general: Low normalized clonal expansion also occurred in some nonresponding patients. Partial responders at 0.1-3.0 mg/kg had among the lowest clonal expansion.

The J segment lost 7 bases and the V segment lost 4 bases, leaving 10 bases of the junction unmatched. The CDR3 runs 14 residues. The germline gives CDR1 SGHNT, CDR2 YYREEE (reference sequence). Concerning this clone itself: Its antigen is still unknown.

Sequencing used CD4+ or CD8+ T cells sorted from blood, obtained in a trial of the OX40 agonist ivuxolimab. This clonotype was obtained from an adult with an advanced solid tumor such as melanoma, head and neck, liver or kidney cancer. The V and J genes are TRBV5-4 and TRBJ2-7; 8 nucleotides line up with TRBD1. CDR3 DNA sequence: TGTGCCAGCAGCGCATACGACAGGGGAGTTGAGCAGTACTTC. It encodes CASSAYDRGVEQYF.